The source of this T cell receptor (beta chain) is a study of siplizumab effects on memory and regulatory T cells. General study points: Significant reduction of alloreactive sequences traceable to unstimulated CD4+ memory cells was observed with siplizumab.

As concerns this clone: The antigen remains unidentified.

V shed 1 base and J 2 bases; nucleotides not matched to a gene: 5. In germline, CDR1 is ENHRY, CDR2 SYGVKD. The CDR3 runs 15 residues. Each sample contributed about 10^5 TCR templates to the assay. Clones were read by immunoSEQ multiplex PCR, and TCRdb kept only the in-frame ones, dropping some. The sample shows 50,000 to 55,000 clones, roughly 97% of them seen only once. V is TRBV10-3 and J is TRBJ2-7; TRBD2 matches 7 bases. Input material: naive CD4+ T cells sorted from blood. The receptor comes from a human donor in good health. The CDR3 nucleotides are TGTGCCATCAGTGAGTACACTAGCGCAACCTACGAGCAGTACTTC. Its translation: CAISEYTSATYEQYF.